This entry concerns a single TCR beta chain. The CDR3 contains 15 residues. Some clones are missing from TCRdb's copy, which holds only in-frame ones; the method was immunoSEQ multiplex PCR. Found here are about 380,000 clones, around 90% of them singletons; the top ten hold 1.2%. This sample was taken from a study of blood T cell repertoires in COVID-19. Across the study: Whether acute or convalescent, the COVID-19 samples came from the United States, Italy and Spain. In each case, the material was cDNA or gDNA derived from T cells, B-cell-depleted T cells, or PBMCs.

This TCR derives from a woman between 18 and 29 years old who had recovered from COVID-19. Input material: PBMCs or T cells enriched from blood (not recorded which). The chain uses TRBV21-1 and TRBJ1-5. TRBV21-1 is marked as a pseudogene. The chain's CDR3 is CASSKWRQDGQPQHF. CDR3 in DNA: TGTGCCAGCAGCAAATGGAGGCAGGACGGTCAGCCCCAGCATTTT.